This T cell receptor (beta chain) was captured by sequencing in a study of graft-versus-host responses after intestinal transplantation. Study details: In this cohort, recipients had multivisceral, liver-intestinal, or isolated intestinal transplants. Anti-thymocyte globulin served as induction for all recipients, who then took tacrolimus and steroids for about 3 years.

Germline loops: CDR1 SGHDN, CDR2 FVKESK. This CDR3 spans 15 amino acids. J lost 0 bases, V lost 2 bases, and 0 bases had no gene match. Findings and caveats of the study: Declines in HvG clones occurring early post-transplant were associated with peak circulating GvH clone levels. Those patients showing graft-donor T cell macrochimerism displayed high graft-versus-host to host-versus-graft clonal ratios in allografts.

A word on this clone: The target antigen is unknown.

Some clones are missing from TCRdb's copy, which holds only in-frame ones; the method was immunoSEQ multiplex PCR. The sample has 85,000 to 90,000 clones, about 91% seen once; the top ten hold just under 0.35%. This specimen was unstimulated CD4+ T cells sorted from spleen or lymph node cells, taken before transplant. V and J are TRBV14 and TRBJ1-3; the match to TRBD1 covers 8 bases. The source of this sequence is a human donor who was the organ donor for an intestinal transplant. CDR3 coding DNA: TGTGCCAGCAGCCAAACAGGGGGCTCTGGAAACACCATATATTTT. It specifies CASSQTGGSGNTIYF.